The T cell receptor (beta chain) described here comes from a study of cytomegalovirus exposure and HLA in healthy donors. About the study: Some 180 million T cells yielded over 90 million unique TCR beta sequences in earlier analysis.

The PCR contained 60 Vbeta and 13 Jbeta primers. Data came from immunoSEQ multiplex PCR; TCRdb stores just in-frame clones and leaves some out. Of 30,000 to 35,000 clones in the sample, around 84% were seen once. The CDR3 loop spans 17 amino acids. This clone has more than one count but fewer than ten. The chain recombines TRBV21-1 with TRBJ2-7; the D segment call TRBD2 is taken from the table without a DNA check. TRBV21-1 is a known pseudogene. The sequencing sample was made of PBMCs. The sequence derives from a woman between 18 and 30 years old in good health and CMV-seronegative. CDR3 protein: CASTRRDYRSPSYEQYF. CDR3 nucleotide sequence: TGTGCCAGCACCAGACGGGACTACCGATCCCCCTCCTACGAGCAGTACTTC.